This T cell receptor beta chain was captured in a study of tumor and adjacent non-tumor tissue in lung cancer. Study-level information: Aged roughly 30 to 85 years, patients included under 13 men and a handful of women with stage I to III disease. Some 4.1 million productive TCRbeta reads were obtained per sample on average. Findings of the study overall: In normal lung, the top 100 clones were significantly more dominant than in tumor.

This CDR3 has 16 amino acids. Germline V gives CDR1 SGHAT, CDR2 FQNNGV. The library came from three nested PCR rounds adapted from ARM-PCR protocols. One entry per CDR3 protein results from TCRdb running MiXCR on the multiplex PCR reads. The repertoire holds around 79,000 distinct CDR3 sequences, with around 77% as singletons. Regarding this clonotype: Its antigen is unknown. One end of the junction varies from germline; a read error may be responsible.

This sample's RNA came from whole unsorted tissue. This sequence joins TRBV11-2 and TRBJ2-1; tentatively, D is TRBD2 (5 bases). The sample comprised lung tumor tissue. The clonotype comes from a woman aged 40-49 years with non-small cell lung cancer. In DNA, the CDR3 is TGTGCTAGCAGCAAGACACTAGTTGCACTGTACAATGAGCAGTTCTTT. Its translation is CASSKTLVALYNEQFF.